The 26 T cell receptor beta chains listed next were all sequenced from one sample in a study of blood T cell repertoires in COVID-19. Sequenced by immunoSEQ multiplex PCR; TCRdb stores in-frame clones only, minus some. The profile shows around 200,000 clones, roughly three quarters of them singletons. The specimen sequenced was peripheral blood. These receptors were collected from a woman aged 40 to 50 with COVID-19, enrolled during active disease.

This chain uses TRBV3-1 (or the pseudogene TRBV3-2) with TRBJ1-1, with a tentative D call TRBD1 (6 bases). Germline V CDR1 and CDR2: LGHDT, YNNKEL (reference sequence). There are 13 residues in the CDR3. Trimming shortened V by 6 bases and J by 4 bases, and 12 bases separated the two germline ends. The CDR3: CASRGGERTEAFF. The CDR3 region has the DNA TGTGCCAGCAGAGGGGGTGAGCGCACTGAAGCTTTCTTT.

The V and J genes are TRBV19 and TRBJ1-1; D unclear. The CDR3 extends over 14 amino acids. Germline loops: CDR1 LNHDA, CDR2 SQIVND (reference sequence). Trimming removed 5 bases from V and 1 base from J, with 11 bases in between. This chain's CDR3 is CASSPWATNTEAFF. The CDR3 DNA reads TGTGCCAGTAGTCCGTGGGCCACGAACACTGAAGCTTTCTTT. The full variable domain, with the rest looked up from reference TRBV19 and TRBJ1-1, is DGGITQSPKYLFRKEGQNVTLSCEQNLNHDAMYWYRQDPGQGLRLIYYSQIVNDFQKGDIAEGYSVSREKKESFPLTVTSAQKNPTAFYLCASSPWATNTEAFFGQGTRLTVV.

The V call is TRBV25-1, the J call TRBJ1-2; 7 bases agree with TRBD1. Germline V gene sequence: CDR1 MGHDK, CDR2 SYGVNS. V shed 1 base and J 7 bases; nucleotides not matched to a gene: 9. The CDR3 loop spans 15 amino acids. The CDR3 DNA follows: TGTGCCAGCAGTGAATCCGTGACAGGGAGAGGTGGCTACACCTTC. It specifies CASSESVTGRGGYTF.

This chain links TRBV5-4 with TRBJ2-5; D remains unclear. CDR1 is SGHNT and CDR2 is YYREEE in the germline V gene (reference sequence). The CDR3 covers 15 residues. V was trimmed by 0 bases and J by 4 bases, leaving 13 bases between them. CDR3 coding DNA: TGTGCCAGCAGCTTGGTCCTAGACCGCTCAGAGACCCAGTACTTC. This sequence encodes CASSLVLDRSETQYF.

The chain links TRBV27 to TRBJ2-1, with a possible D match to TRBD1 (6 bases). CDR3 size: 14 residues. Germline V gives CDR1 MNHEY, CDR2 SMNVEV (reference sequence). V lost 4 bases to trimming and J lost 3 bases, with 10 bases between them. This CDR3 is CASSSGADYNEQFF. The DNA for the CDR3 is TGTGCCAGCAGTTCAGGGGCGGACTACAATGAGCAGTTCTTC.

In its sample, this clone was seen once. As DNA, the CDR3 is TGCAGCGTCAGGGACACTGAAGCTTTCTTT. It encodes CSVRDTEAFF. V usage is TRBV29-1 and J usage is TRBJ1-1; perhaps TRBD1 as D (5 bases). V was shortened by 6 bases and J by 3 bases, with 5 bases between the two germline ends. CDR1 and CDR2 (germline): SQVTM, ANQGSEA. The CDR3 totals 10 residues. Supplemented by reference TRBV29-1 and TRBJ1-1, the full variable domain reads SAVISQKPSRDICQRGTSLTIQCQVDSQVTMMFWYRQQPGQSLTLIATANQGSEATYESGFVIDKFPISRPNLTFSTLTVSNMSPEDSSIYLCSVRDTEAFFGQGTRLTVV.

This chain uses TRBV7-3 with TRBJ2-7, with D maybe TRBD1 (5 bases). There are 13 residues in the CDR3. Looked up from germline, CDR1 is SGHTA and CDR2 is FQGTGA. Trimming took 8 bases from V and 6 from J, leaving 17 bases between them. Here the CDR3 reads CASSPRVSGEQYF. CDR3 nucleotides: TGTGCCAGCTCTCCCAGGGTCAGTGGCGAGCAGTACTTC.

The gene calls are TRBV4-3 and TRBJ1-2; 7 bases map to TRBD1. CDR1 is LGHNA and CDR2 is YSLEER in the germline V gene. The CDR3 has 15 amino acids. V shed 4 bases, J shed 8 bases, and the junction held 13 bases outside the gene matches. CDR3: CASSPSEQGSWGYTF. Here the CDR3 DNA reads TGCGCCAGCAGCCCCTCAGAACAGGGGAGTTGGGGCTACACCTTC.

V gene TRBV6-5 combines with J gene TRBJ2-1; D gene unclear. Trimming removed 7 bases from V and 1 base from J, with 11 bases in between. The germline CDR1 and CDR2 sequences are MNHEY and SVGAGI. The CDR3 sequence is 14 residues long. The CDR3 is CASTLTESYNEQFF. The CDR3 region has the DNA TGTGCCAGCACCCTGACTGAGTCCTACAATGAGCAGTTCTTC.

The chain carries TRBV3-1 (or the pseudogene TRBV3-2) and TRBJ1-5; a weak D match, TRBD1 (5 bases). This CDR3 region has 16 residues. CDR1 and CDR2 from the germline V gene are LGHDT and YNNKEL (reference sequence). V gave up 0 bases and J gave up 2 bases, with 11 bases separating them. The DNA for the CDR3 is TGTGCCAGCAGCCAAGACGGGGGAGGGGGCAATCAGCCCCAGCATTTT. It translates to CASSQDGGGGNQPQHF.

There are a few counts of this clone. The V and J genes are TRBV2 and TRBJ2-5, with D perhaps matching TRBD1 (6 bases). There are 15 residues in the CDR3. Germline V lookup: CDR1 SNHLY, CDR2 FYNNEI. The V gene lost 8 bases and the J gene lost 2 bases, with 18 bases spanning the gap. CDR3 coding DNA: TGTGCCAGCTCAGGGGCACAGGTTATACAAGAGACCCAGTACTTC. Its protein is CASSGAQVIQETQYF.

The chain employs TRBV27 and TRBJ2-7; weak D call: TRBD2 (5 bases). V lost 6 bases, J lost 4 bases, and 19 bases lay in between. Germline V gene data show CDR1 as MNHEY and CDR2 as SMNVEV (reference sequence). CDR3 length: 15 residues. Written as DNA, the CDR3 is TGTGCCAGCAGCCAGAGAGGGTTAACTATTTACGAGCAGTACTTC. This encodes CASSQRGLTIYEQYF.

This chain links TRBV10-3 with TRBJ1-1, with TRBD1 matching 9 bases. CDR1 and CDR2 (germline): ENHRY, SYGVKD. The J segment lost 2 bases and the V segment lost 10 bases, leaving 11 bases of the junction unmatched. CDR3 length: 15 amino acids. CDR3 sequence: CATLGPTGGNTEAFF. The CDR3 coding sequence is TGTGCCACCTTAGGCCCAACAGGGGGCAACACTGAAGCTTTCTTT.

The rearrangement joins TRBV3-1 (or the pseudogene TRBV3-2) to TRBJ2-7; a possible D gene is TRBD2 (6 bases). Germline CDR1 reads LGHDT; CDR2 reads YNNKEL (reference sequence). V lost 4 bases to trimming and J lost 6 bases, with 16 bases between them. The CDR3 has 14 amino acids. CDR3 region: CASSPPGLLGEQYF. In nucleotides, the CDR3 is TGTGCCAGCAGCCCACCGGGACTCCTAGGCGAGCAGTACTTC.

V and J are TRBV5-1 and TRBJ2-3; TRBD2 agrees at 10 bases. This CDR3 has 16 residues. With V trimmed by 2 bases and J by 5 bases, 8 bases remained unmatched. Germline V CDR1 and CDR2: SGHRS, YFSETQ. The CDR3 DNA is TGCGCCAGCAGCTTTCTGAGCGGGAGGGATGGAGATACGCAGTATTTT. Protein sequence: CASSFLSGRDGDTQYF.

The chain employs TRBV2 and TRBJ1-1, with 8 nucleotides matching TRBD1. Germline V gives CDR1 SNHLY, CDR2 FYNNEI. With V trimmed by 8 bases and J by 1 base, 12 bases remained unmatched. The CDR3 is 16 residues long. The DNA of the CDR3 is TGTGCCAGCCCCGACCTCAGGGGGCAATGGAACACTGAAGCTTTCTTT. It encodes CASPDLRGQWNTEAFF.

J is TRBJ2-7 and V is TRBV27; D uncertain. Germline values: CDR1 MNHEY, CDR2 SMNVEV (reference sequence). CDR3 length: 13 amino acids. With 0 bases removed from V and 4 bases from J, the gap between germline ends came to 7 bases. The CDR3: CASSLSPGYEQYF. The CDR3 bases are TGTGCCAGCAGTTTATCCCCCGGGTACGAGCAGTACTTC.

The chain combines TRBV19 with TRBJ2-2; perhaps TRBD1 as D (6 bases). V was trimmed by 10 bases and J by 4 bases, leaving 22 bases between them. This CDR3 spans 16 amino acids. Germline V gene lookup returns CDR1 LNHDA and CDR2 SQIVND (reference sequence). CDR3 coding DNA: TGTGCCACTACGTCTTTCACCCGACAGGCCACCGGGGAGCTGTTTTTT. Protein: CATTSFTRQATGELFF.

The genes are TRBV3-1 (or the pseudogene TRBV3-2) and TRBJ1-1; a possible D gene is TRBD1 (6 bases). V was trimmed by 2 bases and J by 3 bases, leaving 16 bases between them. Germline CDR1 is LGHDT and CDR2 is YNNKEL (reference sequence). The CDR3 loop spans 16 amino acids. CDR3 in DNA: TGTGCCAGCAGCCAATGGGGAGGGGGAACGGACACTGAAGCTTTCTTT. This gives the protein CASSQWGGGTDTEAFF.

This chain connects TRBV6-2 or TRBV6-3 to TRBJ1-5, with 9 bases aligning to TRBD1. Germline V gives CDR1 MNHEY, CDR2 SVGEGT. The CDR3 consists of 17 residues. J was trimmed by 2 bases and V by 6 bases; bases with no gene match: 11. CDR3 DNA: TGTGCCAGCAGCGAAGACAGGGGGTCTGTGGGCAATCAGCCCCAGCATTTT. Translated, it gives CASSEDRGSVGNQPQHF.

The V gene is TRBV7-2, the J gene TRBJ1-5; D is unclear. The germline V gene has CDR1 SGHTA and CDR2 FQGNSA. The V and J ends lost 1 base and 3 bases respectively, with 7 bases between them. The CDR3 is 14 amino acids. CDR3 sequence (DNA): TGTGCCAGCAGCTTAGAACAAATCAATCAGCCCCAGCATTTT. Protein sequence: CASSLEQINQPQHF.

The chain uses TRBV10-3 and TRBJ2-7; D is possibly TRBD2 (5 bases). Trimming removed 6 bases at V and 0 bases at J, with 12 bases between. From germline, CDR1 is ENHRY and CDR2 SYGVKD. The CDR3 consists of 14 residues. The CDR3 nucleotides read TGTGCCATCAGGAAGGACTTGAGCTCCTACGAGCAGTACTTC. The encoded protein is CAIRKDLSSYEQYF.

This chain connects TRBV4-2 to TRBJ1-2, with 9 bases that match TRBD1. After removal of 0 bases from V and 8 bases from J, the junction contained 10 bases not matched to a gene. CDR1 is LGHNA, CDR2 YNFKEQ, per germline. The CDR3 is 16 amino acids. The CDR3 DNA follows: TGTGCCAGCAGCCAAGACAGGGGACAGGGTAGGTCGGGCTACACCTTC. Translating gives CASSQDRGQGRSGYTF.

The chain joins TRBV7-9 to TRBJ2-3; no firm D call. This CDR3 spans 14 amino acids. Per germline, CDR1 SEHNR and CDR2 FQNEAQ (reference sequence). Trimming took 2 bases from V and 2 from J, leaving 8 bases between them. The CDR3, as DNA: TGTGCCAGCAGCTTATACAACCCCACAGATACGCAGTATTTT. Translation gives CASSLYNPTDTQYF.

This chain uses TRBV9 with TRBJ1-3; no clear D. Trimming pared 2 bases from V and 0 bases from J, leaving 9 bases between. CDR3 size: 15 residues. Per the germline V gene, CDR1 is SGDLS and CDR2 is YYNGEE. The CDR3 loop is CASSVNSGSGNTIYF. CDR3 sequence (DNA): TGTGCCAGCAGCGTCAACTCGGGCTCTGGAAACACCATATATTTT.

The CDR3 region is CASRPSGGSKTQYF. Here the CDR3 DNA reads TGTGCCAGCAGACCTAGCGGGGGTAGCAAGACCCAGTACTTC. This chain connects TRBV6-5 to TRBJ2-5; 10 bases line up with TRBD2. Germline values: CDR1 MNHEY, CDR2 SVGAGI. The V segment lost 6 bases and the J segment 6 bases; nucleotides outside the gene matches: 7. There are 14 residues in the CDR3.